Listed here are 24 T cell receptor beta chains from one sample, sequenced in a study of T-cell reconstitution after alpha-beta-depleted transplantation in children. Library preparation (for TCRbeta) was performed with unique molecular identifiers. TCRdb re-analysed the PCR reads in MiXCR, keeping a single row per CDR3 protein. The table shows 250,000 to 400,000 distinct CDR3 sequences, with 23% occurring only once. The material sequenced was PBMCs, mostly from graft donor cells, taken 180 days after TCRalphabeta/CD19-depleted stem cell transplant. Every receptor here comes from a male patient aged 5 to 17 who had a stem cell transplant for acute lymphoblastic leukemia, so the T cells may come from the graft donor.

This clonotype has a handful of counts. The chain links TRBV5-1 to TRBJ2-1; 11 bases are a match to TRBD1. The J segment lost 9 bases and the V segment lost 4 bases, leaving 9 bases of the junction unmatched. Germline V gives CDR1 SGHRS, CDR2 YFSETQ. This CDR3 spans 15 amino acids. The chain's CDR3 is CASSQPGQGVFEQFF. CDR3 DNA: TGCGCCAGCAGCCAACCGGGACAGGGGGTCTTTGAGCAGTTCTTC. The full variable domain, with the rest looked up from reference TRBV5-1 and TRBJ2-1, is KAGVTQTPRYLIKTRGQQVTLSCSPISGHRSVSWYQQTPGQGLQFLFEYFSETQRNKGNFPGRFSGRQFSNSRSEMNVSTLELGDSALYLCASSQPGQGVFEQFFGPGTRLTVL.

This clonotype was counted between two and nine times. The CDR3, as DNA: TGTGCCAGCAGTATTGGACAGCCCTACGAGCAGTACTTC. This encodes CASSIGQPYEQYF. The chain recombines TRBV27 with TRBJ2-7; D possibly corresponds to TRBD1 (6 bases). CDR1 and CDR2 from the germline V gene are MNHEY and SMNVEV (reference sequence). This CDR3 has 13 amino acids. Trimming stripped 5 bases from V and 2 bases from J, with 10 bases between.

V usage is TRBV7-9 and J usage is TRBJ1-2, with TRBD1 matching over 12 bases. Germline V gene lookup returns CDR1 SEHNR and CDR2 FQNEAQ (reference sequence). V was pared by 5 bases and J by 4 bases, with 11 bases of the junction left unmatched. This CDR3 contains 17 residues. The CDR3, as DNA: TGTGCCAGCAGCACCCGGGACAGGGGGCGCCTCGGCTATGGCTACACCTTC. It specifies CASSTRDRGRLGYGYTF.

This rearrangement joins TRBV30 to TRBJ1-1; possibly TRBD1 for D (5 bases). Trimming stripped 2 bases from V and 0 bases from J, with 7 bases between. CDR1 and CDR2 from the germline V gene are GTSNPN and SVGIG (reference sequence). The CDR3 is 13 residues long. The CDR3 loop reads CAWSRQLNTEAFF. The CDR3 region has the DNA TGTGCCTGGAGTCGACAGCTGAACACTGAAGCTTTCTTT.

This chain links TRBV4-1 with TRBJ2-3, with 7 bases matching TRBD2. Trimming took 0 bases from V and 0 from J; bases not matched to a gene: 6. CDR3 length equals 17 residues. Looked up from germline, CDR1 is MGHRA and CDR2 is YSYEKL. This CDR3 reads CASSQDRGSGSTDTQYF. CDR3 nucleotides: TGCGCCAGCAGCCAAGATCGGGGTAGCGGGAGCACAGATACGCAGTATTTT.

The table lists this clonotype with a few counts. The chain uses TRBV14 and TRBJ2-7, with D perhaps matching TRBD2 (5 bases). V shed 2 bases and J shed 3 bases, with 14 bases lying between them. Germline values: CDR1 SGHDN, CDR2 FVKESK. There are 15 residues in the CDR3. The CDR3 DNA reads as TGTGCCAGCAGCCAAATTCCCGGGATCCTCTACGAGCAGTACTTC. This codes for CASSQIPGILYEQYF.

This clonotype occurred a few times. CDR3 DNA: TGTGCCAGCAGTTTAAGAGTGTACACAGGGGAAGTGACCCAGTACTTC. This encodes CASSLRVYTGEVTQYF. The V call is TRBV12-3 or TRBV12-4, the J call TRBJ2-5, with TRBD1 matching 7 bases. J lost 7 bases, V lost 2 bases, and 13 bases had no gene match. This CDR3 region has 16 residues.

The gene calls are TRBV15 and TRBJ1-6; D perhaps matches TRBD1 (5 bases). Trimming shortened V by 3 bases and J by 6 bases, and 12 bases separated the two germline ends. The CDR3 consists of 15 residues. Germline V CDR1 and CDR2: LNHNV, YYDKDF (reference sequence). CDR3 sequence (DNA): TGTGCCACCAGCAGCAGAGGAGGGGTTAATTCACCCCTCCACTTT. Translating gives CATSSRGGVNSPLHF.

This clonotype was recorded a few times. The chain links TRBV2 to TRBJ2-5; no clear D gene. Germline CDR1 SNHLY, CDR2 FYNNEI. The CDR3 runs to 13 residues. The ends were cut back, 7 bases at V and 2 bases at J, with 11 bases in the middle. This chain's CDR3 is CASKKFQQETQYF. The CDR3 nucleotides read TGTGCCAGCAAAAAGTTCCAACAAGAGACCCAGTACTTC.

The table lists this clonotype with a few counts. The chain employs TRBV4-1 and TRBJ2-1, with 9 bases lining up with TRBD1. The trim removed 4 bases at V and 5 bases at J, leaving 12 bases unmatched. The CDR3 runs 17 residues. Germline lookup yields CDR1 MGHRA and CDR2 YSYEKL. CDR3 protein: CASSLGGRGTGHNEQFF. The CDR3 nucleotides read TGCGCCAGCAGCCTTGGGGGTAGGGGGACAGGGCACAATGAGCAGTTCTTC.

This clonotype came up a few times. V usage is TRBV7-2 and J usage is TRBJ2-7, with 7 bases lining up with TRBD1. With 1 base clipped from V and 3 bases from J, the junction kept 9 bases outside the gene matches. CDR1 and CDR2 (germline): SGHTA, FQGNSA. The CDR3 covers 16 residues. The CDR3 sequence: CASSLESTGLHYEQYF. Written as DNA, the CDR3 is TGTGCCAGCAGCTTAGAGTCGACAGGGTTGCACTACGAGCAGTACTTC.

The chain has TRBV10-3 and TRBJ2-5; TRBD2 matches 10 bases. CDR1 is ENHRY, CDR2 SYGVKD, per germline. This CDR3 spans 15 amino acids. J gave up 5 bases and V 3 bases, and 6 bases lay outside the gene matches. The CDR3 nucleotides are TGTGCCATCAGTGATCCTAGCGGGAGACGGGAGACCCAGTACTTC. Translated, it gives CAISDPSGRRETQYF.

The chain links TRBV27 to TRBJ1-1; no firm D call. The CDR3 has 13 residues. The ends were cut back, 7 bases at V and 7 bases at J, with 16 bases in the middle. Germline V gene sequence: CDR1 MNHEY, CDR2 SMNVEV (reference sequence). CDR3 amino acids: CASNPHVTGEAFF. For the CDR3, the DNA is TGTGCCAGCAACCCCCACGTAACGGGTGAAGCTTTCTTT.

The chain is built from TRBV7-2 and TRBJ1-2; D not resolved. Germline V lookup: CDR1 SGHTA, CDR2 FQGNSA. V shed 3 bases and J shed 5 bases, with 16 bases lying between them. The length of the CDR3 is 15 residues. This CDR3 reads CASSFGSHLPYGYTF. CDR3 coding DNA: TGTGCCAGCAGCTTCGGCAGCCATTTACCTTATGGCTACACCTTC.

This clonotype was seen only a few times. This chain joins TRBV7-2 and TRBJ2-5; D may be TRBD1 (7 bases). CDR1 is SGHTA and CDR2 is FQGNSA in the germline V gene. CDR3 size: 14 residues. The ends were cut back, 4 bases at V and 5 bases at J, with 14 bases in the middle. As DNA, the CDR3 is TGTGCCAGCAGCTCCGGGCCAGGGGGGGAGACCCAGTACTTC. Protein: CASSSGPGGETQYF.

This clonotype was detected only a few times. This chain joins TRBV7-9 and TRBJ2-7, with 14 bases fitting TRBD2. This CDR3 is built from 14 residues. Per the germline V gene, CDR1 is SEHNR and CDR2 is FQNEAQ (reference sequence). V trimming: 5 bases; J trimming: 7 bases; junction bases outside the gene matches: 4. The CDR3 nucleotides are TGTGCCAGCAGCGGGACTAGCGGGAGTCGAGAGCAGTACTTC. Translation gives CASSGTSGSREQYF. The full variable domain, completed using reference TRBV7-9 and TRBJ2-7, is DTGVSQNPRHKITKRGQNVTFRCDPISEHNRLYWYRQTLGQGPEFLTYFQNEAQLEKSRLLSDRFSAERPKGSFSTLEIQRTEQGDSAMYLCASSGTSGSREQYFGPGTRLTVT.

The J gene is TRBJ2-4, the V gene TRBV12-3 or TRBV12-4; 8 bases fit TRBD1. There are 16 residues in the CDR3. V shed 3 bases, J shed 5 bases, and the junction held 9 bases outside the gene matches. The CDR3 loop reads CASSFGRGRVENIQYF. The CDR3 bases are TGTGCCAGCAGTTTTGGCAGGGGGCGAGTTGAAAACATTCAGTACTTC.

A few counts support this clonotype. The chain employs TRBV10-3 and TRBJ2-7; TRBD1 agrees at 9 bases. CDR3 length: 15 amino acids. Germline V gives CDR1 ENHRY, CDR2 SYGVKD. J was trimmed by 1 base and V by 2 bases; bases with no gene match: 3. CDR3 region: CAISEPGTGSYEQYF. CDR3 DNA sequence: TGTGCCATCAGTGAGCCCGGGACAGGGTCCTACGAGCAGTACTTC.

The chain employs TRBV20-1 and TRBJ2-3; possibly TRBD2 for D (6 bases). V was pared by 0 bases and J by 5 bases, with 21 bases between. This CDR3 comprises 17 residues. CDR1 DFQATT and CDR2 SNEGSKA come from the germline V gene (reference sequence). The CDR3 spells CSARDPRGAGTKDTQYF. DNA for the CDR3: TGCAGTGCTAGAGATCCGCGCGGTGCGGGAACCAAAGATACGCAGTATTTT.

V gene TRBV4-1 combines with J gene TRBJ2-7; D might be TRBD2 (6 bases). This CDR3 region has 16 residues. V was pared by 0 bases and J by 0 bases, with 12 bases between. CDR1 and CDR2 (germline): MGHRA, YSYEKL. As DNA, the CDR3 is TGCGCCAGCAGCCAAGATCCTAGCGCGAGCTCCTACGAGCAGTACTTC. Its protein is CASSQDPSASSYEQYF.

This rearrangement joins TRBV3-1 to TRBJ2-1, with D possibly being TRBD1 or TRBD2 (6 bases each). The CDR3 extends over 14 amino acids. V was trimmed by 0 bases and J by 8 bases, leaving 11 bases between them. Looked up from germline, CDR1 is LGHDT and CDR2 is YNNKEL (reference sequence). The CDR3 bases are TGTGCCAGCAGCCAAGATGAAGGGGGGTATGAGCAGTTCTTC. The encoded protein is CASSQDEGGYEQFF.

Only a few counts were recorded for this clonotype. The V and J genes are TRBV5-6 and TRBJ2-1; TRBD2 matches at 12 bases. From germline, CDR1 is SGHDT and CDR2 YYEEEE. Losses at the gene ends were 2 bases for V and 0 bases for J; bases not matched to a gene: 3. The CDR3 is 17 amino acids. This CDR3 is CASSFLAGGSSYNEQFF. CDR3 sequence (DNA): TGTGCCAGCAGCTTCCTAGCGGGAGGGAGCTCCTACAATGAGCAGTTCTTC.

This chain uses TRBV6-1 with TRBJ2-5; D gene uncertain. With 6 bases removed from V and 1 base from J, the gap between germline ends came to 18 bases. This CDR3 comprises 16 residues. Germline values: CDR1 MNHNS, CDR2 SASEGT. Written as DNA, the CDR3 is TGTGCCAGCAGCCAACTCGGGTTTTGGACCCAAGAGACCCAGTACTTC. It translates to CASSQLGFWTQETQYF.

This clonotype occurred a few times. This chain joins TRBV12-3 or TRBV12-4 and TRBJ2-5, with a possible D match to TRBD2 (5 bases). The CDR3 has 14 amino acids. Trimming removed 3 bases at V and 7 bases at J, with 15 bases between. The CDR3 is CASSFASSGGTQYF. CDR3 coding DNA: TGTGCCAGCAGTTTTGCCTCATCCGGAGGGACCCAGTACTTC.